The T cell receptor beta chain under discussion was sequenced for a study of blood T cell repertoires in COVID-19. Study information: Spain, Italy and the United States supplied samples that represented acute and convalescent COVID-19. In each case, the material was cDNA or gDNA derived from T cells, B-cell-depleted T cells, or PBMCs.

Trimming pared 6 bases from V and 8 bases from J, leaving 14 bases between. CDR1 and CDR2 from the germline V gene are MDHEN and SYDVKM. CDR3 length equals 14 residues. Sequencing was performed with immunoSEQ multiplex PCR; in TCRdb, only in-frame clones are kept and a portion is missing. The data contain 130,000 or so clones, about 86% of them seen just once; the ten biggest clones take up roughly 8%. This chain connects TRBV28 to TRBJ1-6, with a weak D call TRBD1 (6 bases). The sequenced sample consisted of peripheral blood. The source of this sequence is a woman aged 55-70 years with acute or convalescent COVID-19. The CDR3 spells CASRTGTQDSPLHF. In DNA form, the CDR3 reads TGTGCCAGCAGGACCGGGACACAGGATTCACCCCTCCACTTT.